This TCR beta chain appears in the sequencing data of a study of T cell responses to AZD1222 COVID-19 vaccine (dated by TCRdb to the early 2020s). About the investigation overall: A total of 233 trial participants underwent TCR sequencing, of whom some 210 received two doses of AZD1222 and 26 received two doses of the MenACWY control vaccine. Enrollment into the trials was organized by age into subgroups of 18-55, 56-69 and 70-plus years, and those subgroups contained roughly 150, 30 and 60 TCR-sequenced participants, respectively. General study outcomes and caveats: Reportedly, almost half of the unique spike-specific TCRs recognized epitopes lying outside the regions that are mutated in the B.1.351 and B.1.1.7 variants. CD4 TCRs associated with the vaccine covered the entire spike protein, and the dominant responses were in regions 160-218 and 743-854. Only five to seven AZD1222 recipients were SARS-CoV-2 seropositive at baseline, limiting conclusions about previously exposed vaccinees. The 56-69-year group was small, and its depth increase did not reach significance, likely because of low power. Because no samples from the day 14 peak response were available, repertoires could be characterized only after the peak T cell response. A significant rise in spike-specific TCR breadth and depth was observed after two AZD1222 doses relative to day 0 and relative to MenACWY recipients. Most participants were white British and females outnumbered males, and the authors suggested that clonal diversity may have been underestimated.

Explained via the paper, the time point label denotes: baseline before first vaccination. The treatment or condition label for this specimen denotes: meningococcal conjugate vaccine given as trial control. The vaccinee samples were drawn from two UK trials, COV001 and COV002, one of which was a single-blind randomized controlled phase 2/3 trial testing AZD1222 (ChAdOx1 nCoV-19) in healthy adults. For TCRbeta chain sequencing, PBMC samples from trial participants were taken at day 0 and at day 28 after the second dose. On this clone: Its target antigen remains unknown. It has no much larger one-base neighbor in the sample; base qualities were not kept.

The CDR3 regions of human TCRbeta chains were subjected to immunosequencing. The paper's processing steps were these. TCRs in the repertoires were matched against a reference library of SARS-CoV-2-specific TCRs that had been generated with the MIRA antigen-specificity platform. Breadth was defined as the fraction of unique TCRs that were SARS-CoV-2-associated. Depth was defined as the fraction of total T cells that were SARS-CoV-2-associated. Using the MIRA data, each spike-specific TCR was mapped to the spike region that the TCR reacts to and placed in a CD4 or CD8 class. Log10-transformed breadth and depth values were compared by one-way ANOVA with Sidak's multiple comparisons tests. Entries here come from immuneACCESS through TCRdb and include only in-frame sequences with V and J called. Some clones fail to appear in such tables; in the studies checked, an unresolved V gene covers under half of the shortfall, and the cause of the remainder is unknown. That table gives V, J and clone size, and the DNA gave D and trimming. The sample table records some 120,000 clones; more than 85% of these occur just once. Over 8.5% of the sample rests with the top ten.

This specimen was peripheral blood, taken on day 0 of MenACWY control vaccination. This clonotype originated in an adult in good health.

The DNA reads as follows: TGTGCCACCAGTGATTCCCGGACGGCTAACTATGGCTACACCTTC. It is translated as CATSDSRTANYGYTF. The sequence is built from TRBV24-1 and TRBJ1-2; the D gene cannot be resolved reliably. Deletion took 2 bases off V and 0 bases off J, with a span of 9 bases between the germline ends. The germline V gene supplies CDR1 KGHDR and CDR2 SFDVKD. The CDR3, from cysteine to phenylalanine, totals 15 residues. Here the CDR3 DNA is all that survives: 45 bases in frame from base 1.